Described below is a single TCR beta chain sequence and its context. Its binding antigen is unknown. Base quality data are lacking; no much larger clone is found one base away. This sample is drawn from a study of untreated major depressive disorder (dated by TCRdb to the late 2010s). About the study as a whole: A cross-sectional case-control design was used to compare T cell phenotype and TCR repertoire between antidepressant-free major depressive disorder patients and individually matched non-depressed controls.

Each depressed patient was matched pairwise with a non-depressed control on sex, age, current smoking status and body mass index. Every participant in the study was of European descent. To qualify, patients needed a DSM-IV diagnosis of major depressive disorder plus a Hamilton Rating Scale for Depression score of 18 or higher. For at least 8 weeks before enrollment, patients had taken no psychiatric medication of any kind, antidepressants included. Among the patients, depression severity spanned the moderate-to-severe range. Participants were excluded if they had major medical conditions, Axis I/II comorbidities, regular medication or illicit drug use, or weekly alcohol intake above 100 g. Around 32 ml of peripheral blood was collected from each participant into EDTA tubes. Magnetic negative selection with the BD IMag Human CD4 T Lymphocyte Enrichment Set was used to purify CD4+ T cells from thawed PBMCs. Flow cytometry confirmed that the CD4+ enrichment method typically gave around 96% purity. A subgroup of a few case-control pairs, chosen blind to the chemokine receptor expression and flow-cytometric repertoire skewing results, underwent TCRbeta sequencing. All blood samples were collected in the morning at 8:00 a.m., and PBMCs were isolated by Ficoll-Hypaque gradient centrifugation. PBMCs were cryopreserved by gradual cooling to -80 degrees C and were kept in liquid nitrogen until assay.

The paper as a whole reports these results and caveats: For the sequencing comparisons, one-tailed planned tests were applied to only three preselected Vbeta families. A comparatively small study sample was produced by the strict matching and exclusion criteria, and the generalizability of findings was thereby limited.

The Qiagen DNeasy Blood and Tissue Kit was used to extract total genomic DNA from purified CD4+ T cells. Amplification and sequencing of the TCRbeta CDR3 region, as defined according to IMGT, were carried out with immunoSEQ immunosequencing protocols. The authors' pipeline ran thus. Raw sequence data were preprocessed by the immunoSEQ service for PCR and sequencing error correction. The sequence data were imported into the immunoSEQ Analyzer and were further analyzed using VDJtools v1.0.7. The paired Wilcoxon signed-rank test was used to test for differences between patients and controls. TCRdb carries this immuneACCESS record with in-frame sequences only. Its versions omit some clonotypes, under half of them owing to an unresolved V gene in the studies checked, with the rest unexplained. From that table come the V and J calls and clone size; the DNA was used to work out D and trimming. The sample table holds approximately 15,000 clones, of which 75% to 95% were seen once. The ten largest clones add up to around 1.8% of the sample.

Sequenced sample: CD4+ T cells from PBMCs. This TCR was recovered from a woman between 25 and 40 years old with major depressive disorder.

The CDR3 reads as follows: CASSDGFSYEQYF. DNA sequence: TGTGCCAGCAGTGATGGGTTCTCCTACGAGCAGTACTTC. The chain was built from TRBV2 and TRBJ2-7; the D gene assignment is ambiguous. The germline V gene provides CDR1 SNHLY and CDR2 FYNNEI. The trim is 3 bases for V and 0 bases for J, with a gap of 6 bases between the germline ends. Including cysteine and phenylalanine, the CDR3 has 13 amino acids. Of all the DNA, just the CDR3 is kept, 39 bases in frame from base 1.